This T cell receptor beta chain was observed in a study of blood T cell repertoires in COVID-19. At the level of the study: Some COVID-19 samples were acute and others convalescent; all came from the United States, Italy and Spain.

The length of the CDR3 is 15 residues. Germline V CDR1 and CDR2: SGHVS, FNYEAQ. Trimming pared 2 bases from V and 14 bases from J, leaving 21 bases between. Authors' methods: Amplification from reference gene primers served as the basis for estimated nucleated cell counts. Clones were read by immunoSEQ multiplex PCR, and TCRdb kept only the in-frame ones, dropping some. D and trimming were read from the DNA, whereas the V and J calls and clone size are those reported in that table. The sample has hundreds of thousands of clones, approximately 90% seen once. The study recruited people aged roughly 18 to 89 years across under 25 US areas. Participants were placed into cohorts based on the clinical history they reported.

Material for sequencing was PBMCs or T cells enriched from blood (not recorded which). The chain combines TRBV7-6 with TRBJ1-4; a weak D match, TRBD1 (6 bases). The TCR sequence derives from a woman aged 40 to 55 with acute COVID-19. CDR3 sequence: CASSLTGTPARELFF. The CDR3 bases are TGTGCCAGCAGCTTAACCGGGACACCTGCCCGTGAGCTGTTTTTT.